These 25 T cell receptor beta chains were all obtained from the same sample, sequenced in a study of T-cell memory formation after mild COVID-19. TCRdb passed the 5' RACE reads through MiXCR, listing each CDR3 protein once. This table holds some 150,000 distinct CDR3 sequences, 20% to 25% found once. The sequencing input was PBMCs or a T cell subset sorted from them (not recorded which). All receptors come from an adult woman who had mild COVID-19 (a few samples of this study predate the infection). Cell type and time point are not known.

V gene TRBV11-2 combines with J gene TRBJ1-3; D ambiguous. V gave up 3 bases and J gave up 6 bases, with 3 bases separating them. The CDR3 runs 11 residues. Per germline, CDR1 SGHAT and CDR2 FQNNGV. This CDR3 reads CASSFENTIYF. CDR3 coding DNA: TGTGCCAGCAGCTTTGAAAACACCATATATTTT.

This clonotype was recorded at least ten times. V usage is TRBV29-1 and J usage is TRBJ2-3; the match to TRBD1 covers 9 bases. From germline, CDR1 is SQVTM and CDR2 ANQGSEA. Unmatched junction bases numbered 7, after V lost 0 bases and J lost 0 bases. The CDR3 runs to 17 residues. The CDR3 is CSVEDPGQGTSTDTQYF. The DNA of the CDR3 is TGCAGCGTTGAAGATCCGGGACAGGGCACTAGCACAGATACGCAGTATTTT.

The rearrangement joins TRBV11-2 to TRBJ1-2; no definite D call. V was pared by 5 bases and J by 7 bases, with 11 bases between. Germline V gives CDR1 SGHAT, CDR2 FQNNGV. The CDR3 runs 12 residues. The CDR3 sequence: CASSPNIVGYTF. DNA for the CDR3: TGTGCCAGCAGCCCAAATATAGTTGGCTACACCTTC. Full variable domain (remainder filled in from reference TRBV11-2 and TRBJ1-2): EAGVAQSPRYKIIEKRQSVAFWCNPISGHATLYWYQQILGQGPKLLIQFQNNGVVDDSQLPKDRFSAERLKGVDSTLKIQPAKLEDSAVYLCASSPNIVGYTFGSGTRLTVV.

The chain employs TRBV5-8 and TRBJ1-6; D remains ambiguous. The CDR3 is 15 residues long. V was clipped by 3 bases and J by 10 bases, with 17 bases between them. Germline lookup yields CDR1 SGHTS and CDR2 YDEGEE. The CDR3: CASSSMEGGGSPLHF. CDR3 nucleotides: TGTGCCAGCAGCTCCATGGAGGGAGGTGGATCACCCCTCCACTTT.

CDR3 in amino acids: CASSQDKRAYYGYTF. The CDR3 region has the DNA TGCGCCAGCAGCCAAGATAAGAGAGCTTACTATGGCTACACCTTC. V gene TRBV4-1 combines with J gene TRBJ1-2; D gene uncertain. Germline V lookup: CDR1 MGHRA, CDR2 YSYEKL. The V end lost 0 bases, the J end lost 3 bases, and 11 bases lay between the germline ends. This CDR3 is 15 amino acids long.

This clonotype was counted a few times. The chain couples TRBV7-9 to TRBJ2-2, with D unclear. Germline CDR1 SEHNR, CDR2 FQNEAQ (reference sequence). V was cut by 1 base and J by 6 bases, with 3 bases left in between. There are 12 residues in the CDR3. CDR3 loop: CASSLEAGELFF. The DNA for the CDR3 is TGTGCCAGCAGCTTAGAAGCCGGGGAGCTGTTTTTT.

This chain connects TRBV6-4 to TRBJ2-3, with D unresolved. This CDR3 is 15 amino acids long. V was pared by 0 bases and J by 0 bases, with 7 bases between. Looked up from germline, CDR1 is MRHNA and CDR2 is SNTAGT. The CDR3 bases are TGTGCCAGCAGTGACTCCTTCTCTAGCACAGATACGCAGTATTTT. It specifies CASSDSFSSTDTQYF.

The gene calls are TRBV3-1 and TRBJ2-1; no clear D. The CDR3 consists of 14 residues. Trimming shortened V by 4 bases and J by 4 bases, and 11 bases separated the two germline ends. The germline gives CDR1 LGHDT, CDR2 YNNKEL (reference sequence). Here the CDR3 DNA reads TGTGCCAGCAGCCGAGACCCCGGGTACAATGAGCAGTTCTTC. It codes for CASSRDPGYNEQFF.

The CDR3: CATDPEDSFRGPNGYTF. In nucleotides, the CDR3 is TGTGCCACCGACCCGGAGGACTCTTTTAGGGGTCCGAATGGCTACACCTTC. The chain employs TRBV12-3 or TRBV12-4 and TRBJ1-2; possible D gene TRBD1, 5 bases. V was cut by 10 bases and J by 6 bases, with 30 bases left in between. CDR3 length equals 17 residues.

Only a few counts were recorded for this clonotype. This chain connects TRBV10-3 to TRBJ2-4; D is ambiguous. Between the trimmed V and J ends, which lost 0 bases and 4 bases, there was a span of 13 bases. From germline, CDR1 is ENHRY and CDR2 SYGVKD. This CDR3 has 16 amino acids. The CDR3 sequence: CAISESGGMRKNIQYF. The DNA of the CDR3 is TGTGCCATCAGTGAGTCTGGCGGCATGAGGAAAAACATTCAGTACTTC.

The chain has TRBV6-4 and TRBJ1-4; D ambiguous. Trimming shortened V by 4 bases and J by 8 bases, and 8 bases separated the two germline ends. This CDR3 spans 12 amino acids. Germline values: CDR1 MRHNA, CDR2 SNTAGT. The CDR3 nucleotides are TGTGCCAGCAGTGCGCTACAGGAAAAACTGTTTTTT. This codes for CASSALQEKLFF.

J is TRBJ2-5 and V is TRBV3-1, with D tentatively TRBD1 or TRBD2 (5 bases each). The CDR3 is 15 amino acids. The V gene lost 6 bases and the J gene lost 5 bases, with 19 bases spanning the gap. Germline-derived CDR1 and CDR2 are LGHDT and YNNKEL (reference sequence). Here the CDR3 DNA reads TGTGCCAGCAGTCTAAACCGGGGCGGTTTGGAGACCCAGTACTTC. Translation: CASSLNRGGLETQYF.

The chain uses TRBV25-1 and TRBJ2-7, with 7 nucleotides matching TRBD1. The CDR3 covers 15 residues. Germline V gene sequence: CDR1 MGHDK, CDR2 SYGVNS. J gave up 4 bases and V 7 bases, and 13 bases lay outside the gene matches. The CDR3 sequence: CASTEKHRGVYEQYF. The CDR3 bases are TGTGCCAGCACCGAAAAACACAGGGGAGTGTACGAGCAGTACTTC.

V usage is TRBV12-3 or TRBV12-4 and J usage is TRBJ1-2; D possibly corresponds to TRBD1 (5 bases). V lost 7 bases to trimming and J lost 6 bases, with 12 bases between them. CDR3 length equals 12 residues. CDR3 in amino acids: CASKWGRDGYTF. The CDR3 DNA reads TGTGCCAGCAAGTGGGGCAGGGATGGCTACACCTTC.

This clonotype was detected a few times. The chain is built from TRBV5-6 and TRBJ2-7; 11 nucleotides align to TRBD2. Germline CDR1 and CDR2: SGHDT and YYEEEE. The CDR3 has 14 amino acids. The trim removed 7 bases at V and 4 bases at J, leaving 7 bases unmatched. The CDR3 sequence is CASGSGTSGYEQYF. Here the CDR3 DNA reads TGTGCCAGCGGGTCCGGGACTAGCGGATACGAGCAGTACTTC.

V gene TRBV7-9 combines with J gene TRBJ2-3; no firm D call. The CDR3 is made up of 15 amino acids. Between the trimmed V and J ends, which lost 2 bases and 0 bases, there was a span of 9 bases. CDR1 SEHNR and CDR2 FQNEAQ come from the germline V gene (reference sequence). The CDR3 protein is CASSLLAESTDTQYF. The CDR3, as DNA: TGTGCCAGCAGCTTATTGGCGGAGAGCACAGATACGCAGTATTTT.

This clonotype was seen once. The CDR3 DNA reads as TGTGCCAGCAGCCCCATAGTAGGGGTCCCCACCGCTGGGGCCAACGTCCTGACTTTC. Translating it yields CASSPIVGVPTAGANVLTF. The rearrangement uses TRBV7-3 and TRBJ2-6, with a weak D call TRBD1 (5 bases). V lost 5 bases and J 2 bases, leaving 22 bases between the germline ends. Germline CDR1 is SGHTA and CDR2 is FQGTGA. This CDR3 spans 19 amino acids.

This clonotype came up a few times. The rearrangement uses TRBV29-1 and TRBJ2-7; perhaps TRBD2 as D (6 bases). V was trimmed by 3 bases and J by 2 bases, leaving 8 bases between them. In germline, CDR1 is SQVTM, CDR2 ANQGSEA. This CDR3 contains 12 residues. The CDR3 reads CSVEVAAYEQYF. The DNA of the CDR3 is TGCAGCGTTGAGGTAGCGGCCTACGAGCAGTACTTC.

This clonotype has just a few counts. The chain carries TRBV4-3 and TRBJ2-5, with 8 bases lining up with TRBD1. Trimming took 3 bases from V and 3 from J; bases not matched to a gene: 9. This CDR3 spans 16 amino acids. Germline-derived CDR1 and CDR2 are LGHNA and YSLEER. CDR3 region: CASSQWSPGGEETQYF. The CDR3 nucleotides read TGCGCCAGCAGCCAGTGGTCCCCAGGGGGCGAAGAGACCCAGTACTTC.

There are a few counts of this clonotype. The chain joins TRBV12-3 or TRBV12-4 to TRBJ2-7; D is possibly TRBD2 (6 bases). This CDR3 has 13 amino acids. V gave up 6 bases and J gave up 0 bases, with 9 bases separating them. CDR3 nucleotide sequence: TGTGCCAGCAGGGACGGGAGCTCCTACGAGCAGTACTTC. It translates to CASRDGSSYEQYF.

This clonotype was counted only a few times. V usage is TRBV7-2 and J usage is TRBJ2-3, with a weak D call TRBD1 (6 bases). V was trimmed by 3 bases and J by 4 bases, leaving 8 bases between them. Germline CDR1 reads SGHTA; CDR2 reads FQGNSA. This CDR3 is 13 amino acids long. The CDR3 here is CASSLDSPDTQYF. CDR3 DNA: TGTGCCAGCAGCTTGGACAGCCCAGATACGCAGTATTTT.

This clonotype was observed a handful of times. This chain links TRBV7-9 with TRBJ1-1; weak D call: TRBD1 (5 bases). V was cut by 1 base and J by 1 base, with 13 bases left in between. The CDR3 contains 16 residues. Per the germline V gene, CDR1 is SEHNR and CDR2 is FQNEAQ (reference sequence). CDR3 region: CASSLVGEGKNTEAFF. The CDR3 DNA reads as TGTGCCAGCAGCTTAGTAGGGGAGGGGAAGAACACTGAAGCTTTCTTT.

The V call is TRBV24-1, the J call TRBJ1-1; no clear D. There are 13 residues in the CDR3. Germline V gene lookup returns CDR1 KGHDR and CDR2 SFDVKD. Trimming took off 4 bases at V and 4 bases at J, with 9 bases between the two ends. The DNA for the CDR3 is TGTGCCACCAGTGAGGCTTGGGGCACTGAAGCTTTCTTT. Translating it yields CATSEAWGTEAFF.

This clonotype was picked up a small number of times. This chain links TRBV12-3 or TRBV12-4 with TRBJ2-7; 7 bases fit TRBD1. The CDR3 runs to 14 residues. V trimming: 7 bases; J trimming: 3 bases; junction bases outside the gene matches: 9. This CDR3 is CASNHRGQNYEQYF. CDR3 sequence (DNA): TGTGCCAGCAATCACAGGGGACAGAACTACGAGCAGTACTTC.

V is TRBV30 and J is TRBJ1-1, with 8 bases matching TRBD1. The ends lost 8 bases at V and 0 bases at J; junction bases unmatched: 5. CDR3 length: 13 residues. CDR1 and CDR2 (germline): GTSNPN, SVGIG (reference sequence). The CDR3 sequence: CALGQAMNTEAFF. CDR3 DNA sequence: TGTGCCCTGGGACAGGCTATGAACACTGAAGCTTTCTTT.